The 14 T cell receptor beta chains given below trace back to one sample, sequenced in a study of cytomegalovirus exposure and HLA in healthy donors. In the PCR, 60 Vbeta and 13 Jbeta primers were used. Clones were read by immunoSEQ multiplex PCR, and TCRdb kept only the in-frame ones, dropping some. This sample yields fewer than 110,000 clones, of which approximately 72% are seen a single time; around 3.3% belongs to the top ten. The source material was PBMCs. The receptors here all came from a woman in her 50s in good health and CMV-seronegative.

The chain carries TRBV5-4 and TRBJ2-3, with 10 bases that match TRBD2. The J segment lost 3 bases and the V segment lost 1 base, leaving 8 bases of the junction unmatched. CDR1 is SGHNT and CDR2 is YYREEE in the germline V gene (reference sequence). CDR3 size: 17 residues. The CDR3 DNA sequence: TGTGCCAGCAGCTTGCTCGTAGCGGGGGGCGGGACAGATACGCAGTATTTT. Translated, it gives CASSLLVAGGGTDTQYF.

This clone has a handful of counts. The rearrangement links TRBV5-8 to TRBJ1-1; no clear D gene. The CDR3 spans 12 residues. Germline CDR1 is SGHTS and CDR2 is YDEGEE. V was pared by 2 bases and J by 3 bases, with 5 bases between. For the CDR3, the DNA is TGTGCCAGCAGCTTCTCGGACACTGAAGCTTTCTTT. Its protein product is CASSFSDTEAFF.

The chain combines TRBV28 with TRBJ2-3; TRBD1 matches 11 bases. Germline V gene data show CDR1 as MDHEN and CDR2 as SYDVKM. CDR3 length: 16 amino acids. The ends lost 6 bases at V and 5 bases at J; junction bases unmatched: 10. The CDR3 here is CASRILGQGVRDTQYF. As DNA, the CDR3 is TGTGCCAGCAGGATCCTGGGACAGGGGGTAAGAGATACGCAGTATTTT.

The V gene is TRBV6-1, the J gene TRBJ1-3; no clear D. The V end was cut by 3 bases, the J end by 0 bases, with 9 bases between. Germline CDR1 and CDR2: MNHNS and SASEGT. This CDR3 region has 15 residues. In DNA, the CDR3 is TGTGCCAGCAGTGAGTCGGGGAACTCTGGAAACACCATATATTTT. Translation gives CASSESGNSGNTIYF.

The chain has TRBV25-1 and TRBJ2-3, with 7 positions matching TRBD2. The germline gives CDR1 MGHDK, CDR2 SYGVNS. Trimming at V came to 1 base and at J to 1 base, leaving 2 bases not matched to a gene. The CDR3 sequence is 15 residues long. The CDR3 nucleotides read TGTGCCAGCAGTGAATTGGGGGGGGGCACAGATACGCAGTATTTT. It is translated as CASSELGGGTDTQYF.

This clone has a handful of counts. This sequence joins TRBV18 and TRBJ2-1; TRBD2 agrees at 11 bases. The CDR3 is 15 residues long. Germline V CDR1 and CDR2: KGHSH, LQKENI. Germline trimming cut 3 bases from V and 2 bases from J; bases unmatched to any gene: 0. Here the CDR3 DNA reads TGTGCCAGCTCACCTAGCGGGAGGGCCTACAATGAGCAGTTCTTC. Translation gives CASSPSGRAYNEQFF. Full variable domain (outside the CDR3, taken from reference TRBV18 and TRBJ2-1): NAGVMQNPRHLVRRRGQEARLRCSPMKGHSHVYWYRQLPEEGLKFMVYLQKENIIDESGMPKERFSAEFPKEGPSILRIQQVVRGDSAAYFCASSPSGRAYNEQFFGPGTRLTVL.

The chain employs TRBV19 and TRBJ1-2; D is uncertain. This CDR3 spans 16 amino acids. CDR1 LNHDA and CDR2 SQIVND come from the germline V gene (reference sequence). The V and J ends lost 0 bases and 4 bases respectively, with 15 bases between them. CDR3 sequence reads: CASSIDAGAGSYGYTF. The CDR3, as DNA: TGTGCCAGTAGTATAGATGCGGGCGCCGGCTCCTATGGCTACACCTTC.

The chain joins TRBV7-2 to TRBJ2-7, with 9 bases fitting TRBD2. V lost 5 bases to trimming and J lost 0 bases; unmatched junction nucleotides: 5. The CDR3 runs to 15 residues. The germline V gene has CDR1 SGHTA and CDR2 FQGNSA. CDR3 sequence reads: CASSRTSGSSYEQYF. CDR3 DNA sequence: TGTGCCAGCAGCAGAACTAGCGGGTCCTCCTACGAGCAGTACTTC.

The V call is TRBV21-1, the J call TRBJ1-2; the tabulated D call, TRBD1, remains unverified against the DNA. TRBV21-1 is marked as a pseudogene. The CDR3 covers 14 residues. The chain's CDR3 is CASSAGQGTRGYTF. In DNA form, the CDR3 reads TGTGCCAGCAGCGCTGGACAGGGGACGAGGGGCTACACCTTC.

The V and J genes are TRBV28 and TRBJ2-7, with TRBD2 matching over 7 bases. The V segment lost 7 bases and the J segment 3 bases; nucleotides outside the gene matches: 9. Looked up from germline, CDR1 is MDHEN and CDR2 is SYDVKM. The CDR3 sequence is 14 residues long. The CDR3 bases are TGTGCCAGCACGGGAATGGAGCGGGGCTACGAGCAGTACTTC. This codes for CASTGMERGYEQYF.

The chain combines TRBV28 with TRBJ2-5; D not resolved. The V and J ends lost 11 bases and 2 bases respectively, with 12 bases between them. The CDR3 is 12 residues long. Per the germline V gene, CDR1 is MDHEN and CDR2 is SYDVKM. In nucleotides, the CDR3 is TGTGCCTGTCAGGATAATCAAGAGACCCAGTACTTC. It encodes CACQDNQETQYF.

This chain uses TRBV5-1 with TRBJ2-7; D possibly corresponds to TRBD1 (5 bases). V was shortened by 2 bases and J by 3 bases, with 15 bases between the two germline ends. This CDR3 is built from 15 residues. Germline CDR1 and CDR2: SGHRS and YFSETQ. CDR3 DNA: TGCGCCAGCAGCTTAAGGTTTGGCACAGGCTACGAGCAGTACTTC. Protein sequence: CASSLRFGTGYEQYF. Based on the CDR3 plus reference TRBV5-1 and TRBJ2-7, the full variable domain is KAGVTQTPRYLIKTRGQQVTLSCSPISGHRSVSWYQQTPGQGLQFLFEYFSETQRNKGNFPGRFSGRQFSNSRSEMNVSTLELGDSALYLCASSLRFGTGYEQYFGPGTRLTVT.

The gene calls are TRBV5-8 and TRBJ2-2; 11 bases are a match to TRBD2. This CDR3 is built from 15 residues. The J segment lost 6 bases and the V segment lost 4 bases, leaving 5 bases of the junction unmatched. Germline lookup yields CDR1 SGHTS and CDR2 YDEGEE. CDR3 nucleotides: TGTGCCAGCAGCGCGACGGGACTAGCGGCCGGGGAGCTGTTTTTT. It codes for CASSATGLAAGELFF. The full variable domain, completed using reference TRBV5-8 and TRBJ2-2, is EAGVTQSPTHLIKTRGQQATLRCSPISGHTSVYWYQQALGLGLQFLLWYDEGEERNRGNFPPRFSGRQFPNYSSELNVNALELEDSALYLCASSATGLAAGELFFGEGSRLTVL.

The chain recombines TRBV19 with TRBJ1-5; the D is unclear. V was trimmed by 2 bases and J by 5 bases, leaving 13 bases between them. This CDR3 is built from 15 residues. Germline lookup yields CDR1 LNHDA and CDR2 SQIVND (reference sequence). The CDR3 region has the DNA TGTGCCAGTAGTATAAATGCAGGAAGAGATCAGCCCCAGCATTTT. As protein: CASSINAGRDQPQHF.